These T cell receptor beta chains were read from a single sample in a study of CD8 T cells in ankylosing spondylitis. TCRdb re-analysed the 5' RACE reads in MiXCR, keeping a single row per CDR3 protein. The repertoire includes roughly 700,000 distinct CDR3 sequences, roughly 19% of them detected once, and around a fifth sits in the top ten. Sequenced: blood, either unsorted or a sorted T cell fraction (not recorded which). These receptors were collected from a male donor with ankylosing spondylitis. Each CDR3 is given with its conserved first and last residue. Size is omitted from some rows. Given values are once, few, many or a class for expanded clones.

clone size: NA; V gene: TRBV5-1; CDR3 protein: CASSSQTGSGYGYTF
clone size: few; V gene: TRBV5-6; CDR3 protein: CASSLQGYYNEQFF
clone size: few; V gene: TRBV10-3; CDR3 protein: CAISGDSGEQFF
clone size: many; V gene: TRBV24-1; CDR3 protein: CATSDFIGSGTGELFF
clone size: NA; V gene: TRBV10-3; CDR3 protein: CAISEWGELGEQYF
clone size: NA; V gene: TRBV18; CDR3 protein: CASSPYPGGTGTGELFF
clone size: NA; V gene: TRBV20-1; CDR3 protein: CSARTLAGANVLTF
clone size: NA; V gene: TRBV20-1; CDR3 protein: CSARGVLAGVQADTQYF
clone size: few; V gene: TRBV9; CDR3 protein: CASSAWTSGSGNEQFF
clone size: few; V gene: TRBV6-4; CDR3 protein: CASSDLDRDGRGNTEAFF
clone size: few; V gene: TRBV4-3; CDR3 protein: CASSQDWDSDTQYF
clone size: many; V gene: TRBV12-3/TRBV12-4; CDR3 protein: CASSPYSRDTQYF
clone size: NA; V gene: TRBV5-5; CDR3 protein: CASSLYLLEQYF
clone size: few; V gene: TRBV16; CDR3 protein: CASSQSVFAEAFF
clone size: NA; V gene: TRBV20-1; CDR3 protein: CSARDSGRQNTEAFF
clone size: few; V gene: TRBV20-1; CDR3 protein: CSARQGKDPQHF
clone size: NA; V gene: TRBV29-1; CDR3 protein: CSVSSQGNYGYTF